This T cell receptor beta chain was found in a study of cytomegalovirus exposure and HLA in healthy donors. Overall study results and limits: As immune exposure information, only CMV serostatus was available. There were some V segments, including TRBV6-2 and TRBV6-3, excluded as indistinguishable. Presence/absence analysis assumed near-uniform sequencing depth across donors. The likely explanation for a cluster of highly shared sequence variants was sequencing artifact.

A note on this clone: Its cognate antigen is unknown.

Trimming removed 3 bases from V and 5 bases from J; junction bases left unmatched: 6. CDR1 and CDR2 from the germline V gene are MGHRA and YSYEKL. There are 14 residues in the CDR3. PCR employed 60 Vbeta and 13 Jbeta primers. Profiled with immunoSEQ multiplex PCR; TCRdb holds only in-frame clones, not every one. The sample holds approximately 130,000 clones. This receptor was taken from a woman in her sixties or seventies in good health and CMV-seronegative. The sequenced sample was PBMCs. The chain uses TRBV4-1 and TRBJ2-5; 7 nucleotides match TRBD2. The CDR3 sequence is CASSQYGGWETQYF. The CDR3 DNA sequence: TGCGCCAGCAGCCAGTACGGGGGGTGGGAGACCCAGTACTTC.